The clone carrying this T cell receptor (beta chain) has more than one count but fewer than ten. Its antigen remains unidentified. The sample comes from a study of T-cell reconstitution after alpha-beta-depleted transplantation in children. Findings of the study overall: Several hundred expanded graft clones reportedly were the source of alpha-beta T cells about two months after transplant. A year had passed since transplant, and T-cell counts and diversity by then came mostly from newly produced T cells. From surviving recipient T cells and thymic progenitors came the high day-60 TCRbeta diversity observed in some patients.

As it was prepared, the TCRbeta library received unique molecular identifiers. Using its own MiXCR run on the PCR reads, TCRdb lists one record per CDR3 protein. The profile covers roughly 790,000 distinct CDR3 sequences, with approximately 15% appearing a single time and 5% taken by the ten largest. This CDR3 is 17 amino acids long. V dropped 4 bases and J dropped 2; count of bases not matched to a gene: 14. The input for sequencing was PBMCs, mostly from graft donor cells, taken 360 days after TCRalphabeta/CD19-depleted stem cell transplant. The V gene is TRBV12-3 or TRBV12-4, the J gene TRBJ2-7, with 7 bases matching TRBD1. This sequence originates from a male patient aged 10 to 17 who had a stem cell transplant for acute lymphoblastic leukemia, so the T cells may come from the graft donor. CDR3 DNA: TGTGCCAGCAGTTGGTCCCCGACAGGGATAAACCCCTACGAGCAGTACTTC. Its protein is CASSWSPTGINPYEQYF.